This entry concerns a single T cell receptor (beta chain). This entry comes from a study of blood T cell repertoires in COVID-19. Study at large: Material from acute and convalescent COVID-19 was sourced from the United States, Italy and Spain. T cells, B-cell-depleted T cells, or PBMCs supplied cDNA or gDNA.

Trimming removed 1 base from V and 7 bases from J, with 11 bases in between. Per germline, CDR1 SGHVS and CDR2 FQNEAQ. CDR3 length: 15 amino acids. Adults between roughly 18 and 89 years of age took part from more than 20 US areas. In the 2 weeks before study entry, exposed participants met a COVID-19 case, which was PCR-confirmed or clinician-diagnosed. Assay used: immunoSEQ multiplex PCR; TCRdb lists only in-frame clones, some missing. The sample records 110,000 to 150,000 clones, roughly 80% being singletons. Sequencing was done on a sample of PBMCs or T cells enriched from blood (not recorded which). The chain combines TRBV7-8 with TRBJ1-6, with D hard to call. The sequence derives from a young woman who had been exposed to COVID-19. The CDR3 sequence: CASSLDGRRNSPLHF. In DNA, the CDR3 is TGTGCCAGCAGCTTAGACGGGAGAAGAAATTCACCCCTCCACTTT.